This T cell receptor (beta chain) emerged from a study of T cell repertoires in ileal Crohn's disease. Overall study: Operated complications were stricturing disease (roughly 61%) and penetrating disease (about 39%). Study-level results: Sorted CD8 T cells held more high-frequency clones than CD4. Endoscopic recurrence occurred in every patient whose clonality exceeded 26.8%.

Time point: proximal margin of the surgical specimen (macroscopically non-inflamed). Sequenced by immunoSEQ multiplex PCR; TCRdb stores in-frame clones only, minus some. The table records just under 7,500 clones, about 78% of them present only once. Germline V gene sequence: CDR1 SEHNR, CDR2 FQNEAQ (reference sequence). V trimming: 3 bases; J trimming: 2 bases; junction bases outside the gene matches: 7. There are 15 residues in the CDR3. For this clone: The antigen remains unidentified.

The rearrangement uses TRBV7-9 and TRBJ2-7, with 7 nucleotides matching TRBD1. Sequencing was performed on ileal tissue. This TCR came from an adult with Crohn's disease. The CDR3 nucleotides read TGTGCCAGCAGCTTGGGACAGACCCCCACCTACGAGCAGTACTTC. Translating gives CASSLGQTPTYEQYF.